This T cell receptor beta chain was recorded in a study of blood T cell repertoires in COVID-19. Germline loops: CDR1 SGHTA, CDR2 FQGNSA. V lost 5 bases to trimming and J lost 4 bases; unmatched junction nucleotides: 7. CDR3 size: 15 residues. Repertoires were generated with immunoSEQ multiplex PCR, while TCRdb's copy carries only in-frame clones and drops some. Of about 150,000 clones listed, roughly 82% are singletons. This TCR was recovered from a man between 65 and 85 years old with acute or convalescent COVID-19. This sequence joins TRBV7-2 and TRBJ2-1, with TRBD2 matching over 8 bases. Specimen: peripheral blood. In nucleotides, the CDR3 is TGTGCCAGCAGCGCGGGACTAGGGATATACAATGAGCAGTTCTTC. Protein product: CASSAGLGIYNEQFF.